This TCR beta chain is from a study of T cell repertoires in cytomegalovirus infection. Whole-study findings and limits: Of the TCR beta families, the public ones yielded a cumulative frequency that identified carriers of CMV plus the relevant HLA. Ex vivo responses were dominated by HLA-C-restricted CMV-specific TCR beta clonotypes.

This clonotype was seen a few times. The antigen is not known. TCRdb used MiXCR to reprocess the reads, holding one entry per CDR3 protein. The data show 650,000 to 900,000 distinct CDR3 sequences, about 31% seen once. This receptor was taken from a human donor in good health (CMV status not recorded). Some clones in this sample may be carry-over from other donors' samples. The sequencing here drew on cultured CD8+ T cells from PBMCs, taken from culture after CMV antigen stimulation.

This CDR3 reads CASSQTLLAKNIQYF. The CDR3 DNA reads TGCGCCAGCAGCCAGACCTTGCTAGCCAAAAACATTCAGTACTTC. This sequence joins TRBV4-1 and TRBJ2-4; D gene uncertain. This CDR3 is 15 amino acids long. Germline CDR1 is MGHRA and CDR2 is YSYEKL. V dropped 3 bases and J dropped 0 bases, with 9 bases sitting between them.